This TCR beta chain was sequenced in a study of T cell repertoires in cytomegalovirus infection. One entry per CDR3 protein, called by TCRdb with MiXCR from the reads. This table holds fewer than 250,000 distinct CDR3 sequences, approximately 22% found once. Findings and limits, study-wide: HLA-C-restricted, CMV-specific TCR beta clonotypes were dominant ex vivo.

Germline V gene lookup returns CDR1 ENHRY and CDR2 SYGVKD. The CDR3 runs to 13 residues. Trimming removed 3 bases at V and 2 bases at J, with 8 bases between. A note on this clonotype: The antigen remains unidentified.

The V gene is TRBV10-3, the J gene TRBJ2-7; D gene uncertain. Input material: CD8+ T cells from PBMCs. The sequence was obtained from a human donor in good health (CMV status not recorded). Some clones in this sample may be carry-over from other donors' samples. The CDR3 here is CAISDAGAYEQYF. The CDR3 DNA reads TGTGCCATCAGTGATGCAGGAGCCTACGAGCAGTACTTC.